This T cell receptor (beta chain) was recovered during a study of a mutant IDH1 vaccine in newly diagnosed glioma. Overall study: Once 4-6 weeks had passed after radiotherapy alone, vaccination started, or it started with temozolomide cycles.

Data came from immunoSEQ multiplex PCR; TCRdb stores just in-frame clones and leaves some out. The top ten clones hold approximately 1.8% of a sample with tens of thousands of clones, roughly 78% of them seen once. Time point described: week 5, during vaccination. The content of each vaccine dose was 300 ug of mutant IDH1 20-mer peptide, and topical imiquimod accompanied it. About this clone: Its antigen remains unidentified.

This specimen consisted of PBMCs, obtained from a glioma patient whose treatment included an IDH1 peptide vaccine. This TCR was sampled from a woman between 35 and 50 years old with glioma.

CDR3 in amino acids: CAWSEVQRNQPQHF. In DNA form, the CDR3 reads TGTGCCTGGAGCGAGGTCCAACGCAATCAGCCCCAGCATTTT. This rearrangement joins TRBV30 to TRBJ1-5; D uncertain. The germline CDR1 and CDR2 sequences are GTSNPN and SVGIG (reference sequence). V was cut by 3 bases and J by 2 bases, with 11 bases left in between. The CDR3 runs 14 residues.